This T cell receptor (beta chain) derives from a study of cytomegalovirus exposure and HLA in healthy donors listed by TCRdb under 2017. A note on the overall study: An earlier analysis of approximately 600 of the donors reported 250 to 350 Gb of sequence data and roughly 110 million unique TCR beta sequences from 150 million to 200 million T cells. Approximately 310 gigabases of sequencing data and approximately 84 million unique TCR sequences were included in an early release covering around 600 HLA-typed donors. Among the roughly 400 genotyped donors, around 79% belonged to the genetic ancestry cluster associated with self-reported Caucasian donors. The study aimed to test whether cataloging public T cell receptors could reveal signatures of past pathogen exposure. Using immunosequencing, the study profiled T cell repertoires from fewer than 850 subjects and related those repertoires to cytomegalovirus serostatus. Besides the first cohort of under 700 subjects, a separate validation cohort made up of 120 different subjects was used. The study combined high-throughput TCR immunosequencing, statistical association of individual TCRs with disease status, and machine learning to predict cytomegalovirus infection status. To study patterns of TCR occurrence, a later analysis re-analyzed previously published TCR beta repertoires from around 700 donors and added high-resolution HLA genotyping. The later analysis used no new phenotypic data to find candidate immune exposures, relying instead on TCR beta sequences and their occurrence across donors. An earlier analysis of 587 of the donors used high-throughput TCR beta sequencing to judge whether each TCR beta V gene segment behaved as functional or pseudogenic. Donor age, sex, ethnicity and CMV serostatus were compiled alongside the repertoire data. A later genetic analysis took genome-wide SNP genotypes for about three fifths of the roughly 700 donors and used that subset as a discovery cohort. Every discovery cohort repertoire had been produced on one sequencing platform. Both class I and class II loci were covered by HLA typing, at four-digit resolution. The number of donors typed differed by locus, with about 629-640 for A, B, C, DRB1 and DQB1, about 500 for DQA1, over 600 for DPA1, and 400 to 490 for DPB1. Five DR-DQ haplotypes were treated as single units for association and clustering because of strong linkage in the cohort. On average, roughly 250,000 unique TCR beta nucleotide sequences were sequenced per donor among several hundred genotyped donors of the cohort, with roughly 19% of those sequences being non-productive. The study at large found these results: The presence/absence analyses assumed that sequencing depth was roughly uniform across donors, and that assumption may not be true. According to a later genetic analysis, donors in an Asian-associated ancestry cluster had fewer N-insertions in productive TCRs than the approximately 650-donor mean. Cytomegalovirus status was reported to be diagnosed by the classifier with high specificity and sensitivity in both the original and validation cohorts. The study listed 150 to 200 TCR beta chains as associated with cytomegalovirus. According to a later analysis, TCR association rates differed among HLA loci, with DRB1 alleles showing the most associated TCRs and HLA-C alleles showing the fewest. In a later analysis, most CMV-associated TCR beta chains were found to appear HLA-restricted, with HLA associations seemingly driven largely by CMV exposure. In a later analysis, several top co-occurrence clusters were reported to appear linked to parvovirus B19, influenza, CMV and Epstein-Barr virus. It was suggested by the authors that the approach could potentially be generalized to other disease states and immunological phenotypes. Because HLA typing was unavailable for some donors at each locus, only the typed subset was used in association tests. The only immune exposure information available for the cohort was CMV serostatus. The cohort was sequenced for TCR beta chains only, and without alpha or paired-chain data the features that could be detected were limited. The 87-base-pair reads could not distinguish some IMGT-functional V segments, including TRBV6-2 and TRBV6-3, so those segments were excluded. A further reported finding was that TCR beta sequences accurately predicted the HLA-A and HLA-B alleles for most subjects in the first cohort. The earlier analysis of some 540 of the donors excluded roughly 17 rarely observed V segments, including chromosome 9 orphons, because counts were too low. The sequencing pipeline was judged likely to have produced a cluster of highly shared sequence variants as a technical artifact. Assigning TCR associations to individual alleles was difficult when HLA alleles, especially DR and DQ, strongly co-occurred. Compared with equally common non-associated chains, HLA-associated TCR beta chains in a later analysis were more clonally expanded and had lower generation probabilities. An earlier analysis of approximately 600 of the donors showed that most TCR beta V segments appeared in productive rearrangements either about 90% or about 30% of the time, which broadly matched IMGT annotations. In vitro tests confirmed that a few of the cytomegalovirus-associated TCR beta chains recognize cytomegalovirus antigens. An association between a missense DCLRE1C variant and V-gene and J-gene trimming of TCR beta chains was found in a later genetic analysis and replicated in an independent cohort. Correlated functional status among segregating V segments might reflect linkage disequilibrium, but an unknown experimental factor could not be ruled out. While some public TCRs were present in many individuals, most TCR sequences turned up only very rarely across donors. In a later analysis, 15,000 to 20,000 TCR beta sequences were associated with specific HLA alleles at a false discovery rate of 0.05.

The cohort comprised fewer than 700 healthy bone marrow donors. All cohort members were sampled while nominally healthy, although unrecorded immune exposures were likely present. The donor was CMV seronegative and belonged to the group of 320 or so seronegative cohort members. A peripheral blood sample was collected from each donor, and TCR beta sequencing was performed on peripheral blood mononuclear cells. The Qiagen DNeasy Blood Extraction Kit was used to extract genomic DNA from the blood cell samples. The CDR3, cysteine through phenylalanine, is 11 amino acids long. Only the CDR3 part of the read is kept: 33 bases, read in frame from the first base. V and J lose 6 bases and 1 base, and a span of 4 bases separates them. CDR1 and CDR2 (SQVTM, ANQGSEA) derive from the germline V gene. Receptor amplification or capture employed the immunoSEQ multiplex PCR assay. The multiplex PCR relied on a mix of 60 forward primers for TCR Vbeta segments and 13 reverse primers for TCR Jbeta segments. The CDR3 region of rearranged TCR beta genes was amplified from genomic DNA by a multiplex PCR assay. Amplified TCR beta libraries were sequenced as 87-base-pair reads on the Illumina HiSeq System. Turning to the authors' computational methods: In a later analysis, tens of millions of unique TCR beta chains were counted across the 500 to 850 repertoires, and roughly 11 million of these chains were shared by at least two donors. A nearest-neighbor algorithm error-corrected the raw reads and collapsed the reads into unique sequences, merging closely related sequences to remove PCR and sequencing errors. To assign V, D and J gene segments, CDR3 sequences were aligned to IMGT reference sequences. For a sequence to be retained, a match of at least six nucleotides was required to both a V gene segment and a J gene segment. Rearrangements were classified as productive when the CDR3 lacked stop codons and remained in frame with V and J, and all other rearrangements were classified as non-productive. CDR3 was defined by IMGT convention, running from the second conserved V-encoded cysteine to the conserved J-encoded phenylalanine. Sequences without an unambiguous match to a single V gene segment were excluded from the earlier analysis of a few hundred of the donors. An earlier analysis of under 750 of the donors called V segments functional above 56.7% productive rearrangements and segregating when the between-donor standard deviation exceeded 5%. A statistical classification framework was built for diagnosing cytomegalovirus status from the catalog of TCR beta chain sequences. A later analysis assigned V and J genes by comparing TCR nucleotide sequences with IMGT/GENE-DB human TR gene sequences. In a later analysis, CDR3 sequences and most-parsimonious VDJ recombination scenarios were assigned using the TCRdist pipeline. In a later analysis, each TCR beta chain was defined by its CDR3 amino acid sequence together with its V-gene family, and reads without a unique V-gene family were excluded. As a way to deal with suspected cross-contamination and a sequencing artifact, a later analysis dropped 500 to 700 nucleotide sequences that were highly shared and had low generation probability. A later analysis calculated a clonal expansion index for each public chain from normalized within-repertoire ranks of inferred template counts. Generation probabilities in a later analysis came from a VDJ recombination model fitted to out-of-frame rearrangements, and those results were checked against IGoR. A later analysis scored TCR-TCR, TCR-HLA and TCR-CMV co-occurrence with hypergeometric tests, applying a repertoire-size bias correction to TCR pairs. In a later analysis, false discovery rates were estimated by permuting HLA or CMV assignments 20 times. In a later analysis, co-occurring TCRs were grouped using DBSCAN, with TCRdist sequence similarity added in when clustering inside HLA-allele-positive subsets. Co-occurrence clustering excluded repertoires with fewer than 30,000 or more than 120,000 public chains, plus five with anomalous nucleotide sharing. This immuneACCESS table, as held by TCRdb, lists in-frame sequences with V and J called but not all clones. Of the missing ones, under half trace to an unresolved V gene in checked studies; the others have no known cause. V, J and clone size derive from that table, while D and trimming were established from the DNA sequence. Present in this sample are 75,000 to 90,000 clones, 65% to 80% of which were seen just once. The top ten hold roughly 4.2% of the sample.

To note about this clone: Its cognate antigen has yet to be identified. No much larger clone exists at a distance of one base, and base qualities are not known.

This clonotype was sampled from a man aged 55 to 70 in good health and CMV-seronegative. The sequence is built from TRBV29-1 and TRBJ1-3; no D gene call is confident. Sequenced: PBMCs. CDR3 protein: CSVTSGNTIYF. The nucleotides read TGCAGCGTGACTTCTGGAAACACCATATATTTT. Here the CDR3 is joined to the reference TRBV29-1 and TRBJ1-3 genes, and the full variable domain is: SAVISQKPSRDICQRGTSLTIQCQVDSQVTMMFWYRQQPGQSLTLIATANQGSEATYESGFVIDKFPISRPNLTFSTLTVSNMSPEDSSIYLCSVTSGNTIYFGEGSWLTVV.